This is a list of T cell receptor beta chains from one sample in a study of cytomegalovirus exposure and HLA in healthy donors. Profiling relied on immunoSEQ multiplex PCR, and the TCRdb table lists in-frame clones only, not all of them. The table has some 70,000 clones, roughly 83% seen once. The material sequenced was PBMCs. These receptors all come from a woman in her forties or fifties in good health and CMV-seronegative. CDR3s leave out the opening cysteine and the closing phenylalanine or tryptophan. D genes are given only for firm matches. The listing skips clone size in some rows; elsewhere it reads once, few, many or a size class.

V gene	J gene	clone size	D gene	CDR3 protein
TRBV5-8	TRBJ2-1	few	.	ASSLLEGRFSEQF
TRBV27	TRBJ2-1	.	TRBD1	ASSLTGWNEQF
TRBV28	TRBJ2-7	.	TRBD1	ASSLPHYRGSYEQY
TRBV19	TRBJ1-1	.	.	ASRTGQITEAF
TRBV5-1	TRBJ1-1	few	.	ASSSRGGDTEAF
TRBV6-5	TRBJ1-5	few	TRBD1	ASSKQGALNQPQH
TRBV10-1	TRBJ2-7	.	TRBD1	ASSRDRSYEQY
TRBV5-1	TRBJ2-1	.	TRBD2	ASSWTSGYYNEQF
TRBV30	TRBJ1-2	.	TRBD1	AWNRGQGASL
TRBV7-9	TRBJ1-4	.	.	ASSSTGGGEKLF
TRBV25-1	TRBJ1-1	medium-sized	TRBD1	ASSDLNRTGNTEAF
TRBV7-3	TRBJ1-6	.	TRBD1	ASSLGGGNSPLH
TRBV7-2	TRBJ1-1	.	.	ASSPDRLNTEAF
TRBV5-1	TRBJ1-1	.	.	ASSQGAGVWNTEAF
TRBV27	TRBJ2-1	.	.	ASSLLGLDEQF
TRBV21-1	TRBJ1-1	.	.	ASSKGKTGTEAF
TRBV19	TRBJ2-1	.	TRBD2	ASRAGLAGGSPYNEQF
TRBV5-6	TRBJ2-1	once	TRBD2	ASSLWGGGLTYNEQF
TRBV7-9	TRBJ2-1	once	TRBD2	ASSSRTSGILTYNEQF
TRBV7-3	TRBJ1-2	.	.	ASSRGEAGDGYT
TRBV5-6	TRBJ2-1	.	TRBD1	ASSLTGTGLREQF
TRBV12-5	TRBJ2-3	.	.	ASGLKLGDTQY
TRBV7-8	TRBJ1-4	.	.	ASSDGRANRVEKLF
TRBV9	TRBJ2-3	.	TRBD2	ASSVDLSGGVITDTQY
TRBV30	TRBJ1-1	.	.	AWSPVLNTEAF
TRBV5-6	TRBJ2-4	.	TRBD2	ASSLRLAGVWAKNIQY
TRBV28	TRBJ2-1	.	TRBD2	ASSSDTSGSYNEQF
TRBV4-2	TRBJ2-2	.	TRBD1	ASSHLRTGQTGELF
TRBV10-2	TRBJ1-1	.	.	ASSESRGSKLNTEAF
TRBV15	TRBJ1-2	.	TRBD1	ATSRGGQGEIGGYT
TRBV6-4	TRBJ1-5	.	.	ASSATGAEPQH
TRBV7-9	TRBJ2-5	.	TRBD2	ASSLMGGAGGLQETQY
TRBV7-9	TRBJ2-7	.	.	ASSYTGLPPYEQY
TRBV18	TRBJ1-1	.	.	ASSGSNTEAF
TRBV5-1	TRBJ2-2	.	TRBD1	ASSFGTGPTGELF
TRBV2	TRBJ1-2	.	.	ATPQGPPGYT
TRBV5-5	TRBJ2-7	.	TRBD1	ASSSRDRYEQY
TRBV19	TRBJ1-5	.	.	ASSHAGTIGLQPQH
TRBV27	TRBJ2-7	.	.	ASSLSGPSYEQY
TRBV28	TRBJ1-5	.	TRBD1	ASSLPRTGTQGPQH
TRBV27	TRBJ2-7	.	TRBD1	ASSLWGTGGLEGYEQY
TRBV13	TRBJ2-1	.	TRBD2	ASSSARGTYNEQF
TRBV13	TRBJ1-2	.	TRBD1	ASSLGRGLEGDGYT
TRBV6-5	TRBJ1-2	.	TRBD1	ASSYSTGGQLGYT
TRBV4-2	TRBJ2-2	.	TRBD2	ASSQSLGGVNTGELF
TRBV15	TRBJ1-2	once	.	ATRKMEMRYGYT
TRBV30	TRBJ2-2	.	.	AWSVVGTANTGELF
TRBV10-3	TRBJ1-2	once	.	AISESGTPT
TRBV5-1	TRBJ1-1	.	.	ASSGVPTGEAF
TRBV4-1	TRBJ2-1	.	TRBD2	ASSSGGPLDEQF
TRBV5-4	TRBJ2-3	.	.	ASSLRSLSTDTQY
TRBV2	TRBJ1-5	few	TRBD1	ASSEVLYDRGNQPQH
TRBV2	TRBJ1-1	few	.	ASSGTGRLDTEAF
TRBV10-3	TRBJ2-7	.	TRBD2	AILISGSYEQY
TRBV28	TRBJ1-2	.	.	ASSLTGSPYGYT
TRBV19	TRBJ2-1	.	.	ASSIETGNEQF
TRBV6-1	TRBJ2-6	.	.	ASTTLAGANVLT
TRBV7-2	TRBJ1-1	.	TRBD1	ASSTWTGRDTEAF
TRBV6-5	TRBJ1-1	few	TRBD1	ASSPGTGGNTEAF
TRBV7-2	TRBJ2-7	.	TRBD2	ASRPGTSGRRNEQY